The 8 T cell receptor beta chains below all came from one sample that was sequenced in a study of CDR3 diversity in severe acne. MiXCR, run by TCRdb on the PCR reads, gives a single entry per CDR3 protein. The sample has about 84,000 distinct CDR3 sequences, over 40% seen once. Material: blood. The receptors were sampled from a male donor in good health, without acne.

This clonotype turned up a few times. This chain joins TRBV10-3 and TRBJ2-7, with 10 positions matching TRBD2. J gave up 1 base and V 7 bases, and 13 bases lay outside the gene matches. This CDR3 spans 17 amino acids. Germline V gene lookup returns CDR1 ENHRY and CDR2 SYGVKD. The CDR3 sequence: CAINSGTSAIPSYEQYF. The DNA of the CDR3 is TGTGCCATCAACTCCGGGACTAGCGCGATCCCTTCCTACGAGCAGTACTTC.

The rearrangement uses TRBV7-3 and TRBJ2-7; 12 bases agree with TRBD2. CDR1 is SGHTA and CDR2 is FQGTGA in the germline V gene. Unmatched junction bases numbered 8, after V lost 5 bases and J lost 3 bases. This CDR3 comprises 16 residues. The CDR3 reads CASSPGTSGFNYEQYF. CDR3 nucleotides: TGTGCCAGCAGCCCCGGGACTAGCGGGTTTAACTACGAGCAGTACTTC. Full variable domain (rest looked up from reference TRBV7-3 and TRBJ2-7): GAGVSQTPSNKVTEKGKYVELRCDPISGHTALYWYRQSLGQGPEFLIYFQGTGAADDSGLPNDRFFAVRPEGSVSTLKIQRTERGDSAVYLCASSPGTSGFNYEQYFGPGTRLTVT.

The rearrangement links TRBV7-9 to TRBJ2-7; 13 bases agree with TRBD2. CDR1 is SEHNR, CDR2 FQNEAQ, per germline (reference sequence). The length of the CDR3 is 16 residues. V gave up 5 bases and J gave up 7 bases; unmatched junction bases: 11. CDR3 nucleotides: TGTGCCAGCAGCACCTTACTAGCGGGAGGGCCGGGGGAGCAGTACTTC. Amino acids: CASSTLLAGGPGEQYF.

This clonotype turned up a few times. The CDR3 DNA is TGTGCCAGCAGCCCGGCGTCGGGGGGGGCAGGGAACTATGGCTACACCTTC. Amino acids: CASSPASGGAGNYGYTF. V and J are TRBV7-6 and TRBJ1-2; a weak D match, TRBD1 (6 bases). Trimming left V 5 bases short and J 2 bases short, with 21 bases between. The germline V gene has CDR1 SGHVS and CDR2 FNYEAQ. The CDR3 runs 17 residues.

Ten or more counts support this clonotype. V is TRBV9 and J is TRBJ2-5, with 10 bases matching TRBD2. The V gene's germline CDR1 is SGDLS and CDR2 YYNGEE. This CDR3 comprises 15 residues. Germline trimming cut 5 bases from V and 3 bases from J; bases unmatched to any gene: 7. The CDR3 loop reads CASRGHGTSEETQYF. The DNA of the CDR3 is TGTGCCAGCAGGGGACATGGGACTAGCGAAGAGACCCAGTACTTC.

This chain joins TRBV12-3 or TRBV12-4 and TRBJ2-1; no reliable D call. The V gene lost 6 bases and the J gene lost 2 bases, with 17 bases spanning the gap. The CDR3 consists of 16 residues. The DNA of the CDR3 is TGTGCCAGCAGGCTATCGGCAGTGAACACCTACAATGAGCAGTTCTTC. Its protein is CASRLSAVNTYNEQFF.

This clonotype was detected only a few times. The chain employs TRBV30 and TRBJ1-3, with 10 bases matching TRBD1. The CDR3 is 14 amino acids. V lost 7 bases, J lost 4 bases, and 7 bases stayed unmatched. In germline, CDR1 is GTSNPN, CDR2 SVGIG (reference sequence). The CDR3 spells CALTGGYPGNTIYF. The CDR3 bases are TGTGCCTTGACAGGGGGCTACCCCGGAAACACCATATATTTT.

The chain employs TRBV19 and TRBJ1-5, with a possible D match to TRBD1 (6 bases). Trimming removed 5 bases at V and 2 bases at J, with 10 bases between. The CDR3 is 14 residues long. Germline V gene data show CDR1 as LNHDA and CDR2 as SQIVND (reference sequence). CDR3 region: CASSLGTRNQPQHF. The DNA of the CDR3 is TGTGCCAGTAGTTTAGGGACACGCAATCAGCCCCAGCATTTT.